This TCR beta chain was retrieved from a study of blood T cell repertoires in COVID-19. In the study overall: Samples of COVID-19 (acute and convalescent) were obtained from the United States, Italy and Spain. In each case, the material was cDNA or gDNA derived from T cells, B-cell-depleted T cells, or PBMCs.

In the original analysis: Amplification with reference gene primers provided the estimates of nucleated cell counts. Using immunoSEQ multiplex PCR, the repertoire was profiled, and TCRdb retains in-frame clones only, with some absent. The DNA gave D and trimming, while V, J and clone size come from that table. The sample lists about 140,000 clones; roughly nine tenths were seen once. A single count supports this clone. This CDR3 has 15 amino acids. Trimming stripped 6 bases from V and 8 bases from J, with 17 bases between. Germline V lookup: CDR1 MDHEN, CDR2 SYDVKM. The sequencing input was peripheral blood. The sequence came from a woman aged 55-70 years with active COVID-19. This chain uses TRBV28 with TRBJ1-6, with D possibly matching TRBD1 (5 bases). In nucleotides, the CDR3 is TGTGCCAGCAGCCGTGCCCCGCAGGGTCATTCACCCCTCCACTTT. It yields the protein CASSRAPQGHSPLHF. Variable domain in full (rest from reference TRBV28 and TRBJ1-6): DVKVTQSSRYLVKRTGEKVFLECVQDMDHENMFWYRQDPGLGLRLIYFSYDVKMKEKGDIPEGYSVSREKKERFSLILESASTNQTSMYLCASSRAPQGHSPLHFGNGTRLTVT.